These T cell receptor beta chains were read from a single sample in a study of T-cell memory formation after mild COVID-19. MiXCR, run by TCRdb on the 5' RACE reads, gives a single entry per CDR3 protein. The sample consists of 300,000 to 400,000 distinct CDR3 sequences, roughly 14% of them appearing once. Sequencing input: PBMCs or a T cell subset sorted from them (not recorded which). The receptors were sampled from a young man who had mild COVID-19 (a few samples of this study predate the infection). Cell type and time point are not known. Each CDR3 is given with its conserved first and last residue. The order of the fields is clone size, D gene, J gene, V gene, CDR3 DNA, CDR3 protein. The D gene is left open where the match is weak. Some rows have no size entry. The others give once, few or many, or a class for an expanded clone.

>few|-|TRBJ1-3|TRBV28
TGTGCCAGCACCATTACATCGAACATTGGGGGACTCTCTGGAAACACCATATATTTT
CASTITSNIGGLSGNTIYF
>-|TRBD1|TRBJ1-2|TRBV5-6
TGTGCCAGCAGCCGTACAGGGGCTCGTGGCTACACCTTC
CASSRTGARGYTF
>-|-|TRBJ1-1|TRBV9
TGTGCCAGCAGCGTAGAGACTATGAACACTGAAGCTTTCTTT
CASSVETMNTEAFF
>-|-|TRBJ1-4|TRBV12-3/TRBV12-4
TGTGCCAGCAGTTATTATCAGGCGAATAATGAAAAACTGTTTTTT
CASSYYQANNEKLFF
>-|-|TRBJ1-5|TRBV27
TGTGCCAGCAGCGAAAGCCCATATAGCAATCAGCCCCAGCATTTT
CASSESPYSNQPQHF
>few|-|TRBJ1-1|TRBV2
TGTGCCAGCAGCCTCGACAGAGAAGCTTTCTTT
CASSLDREAFF
>-|-|TRBJ1-4|TRBV19
TGTGCCAGTAGTAAACAGACTACTAATGAAAAACTGTTTTTT
CASSKQTTNEKLFF
>-|TRBD1|TRBJ2-2|TRBV7-9
TGTGCCAGCAGGGGTAGACAGGGAGACACCGGGGAGCTGTTTTTT
CASRGRQGDTGELFF
>-|-|TRBJ2-2|TRBV6-5
TGTGCCAGCTGGGGAGGGGGCGACACCGGGGAGCTGTTTTTT
CASWGGGDTGELFF
>-|-|TRBJ2-5|TRBV6-2/TRBV6-3
TGTGCCAGCAGTTTCCCCGACCACCGGGAGACCCAGTACTTC
CASSFPDHRETQYF
>-|TRBD1|TRBJ2-5|TRBV9
TGTGCCAGCAGCGTAGAAGGACAGGCCGGAGAGACCCAGTACTTC
CASSVEGQAGETQYF